This section outlines one T cell receptor (beta chain) sequence together with its context. Its antigen is undetermined. This sample was taken from a study of early T cells in non-severe SARS-CoV-2 infection. Turning to the study itself: Sequenced bulk RNA came from whole blood that was unsorted, and chains were unpaired. General study points: Lookups in VDJdb leaned toward anti-spike CD8 responses and missed private and CD4 specificities.

Unique molecular identifiers tagged individual cDNA molecules. MiXCR, applied by TCRdb to the 5' RACE reads, yields one record per CDR3 protein. The sample shows tens of thousands of distinct CDR3 sequences, 9% to 15% of them seen only once. The receptor's source is an adult who was a healthcare worker with PCR-confirmed SARS-CoV-2 infection or an uninfected control (not recorded which). The sample comprised whole blood.

This CDR3 is CASMPQGYYEQYF. The CDR3 DNA sequence: TGTGCCAGCATGCCCCAGGGTTACTACGAGCAGTACTTC. The chain joins TRBV7-9 to TRBJ2-7, with D tentatively TRBD1 (5 bases). Trimming left V 7 bases short and J 3 bases short, with 13 bases between. The germline CDR1 and CDR2 sequences are SEHNR and FQNEAQ (reference sequence). The CDR3 covers 13 residues.